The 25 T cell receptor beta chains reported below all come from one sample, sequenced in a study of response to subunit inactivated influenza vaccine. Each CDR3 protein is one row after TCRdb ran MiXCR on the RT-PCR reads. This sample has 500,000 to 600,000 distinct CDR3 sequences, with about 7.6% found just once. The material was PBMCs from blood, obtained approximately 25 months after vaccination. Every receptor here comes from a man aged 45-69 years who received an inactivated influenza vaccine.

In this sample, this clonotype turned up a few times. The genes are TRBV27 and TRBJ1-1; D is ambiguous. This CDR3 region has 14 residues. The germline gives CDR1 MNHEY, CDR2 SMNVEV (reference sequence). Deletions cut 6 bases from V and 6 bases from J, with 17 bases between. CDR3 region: CASSPLGRFAEAFF. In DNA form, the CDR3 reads TGTGCCAGCAGCCCGTTAGGGAGATTCGCTGAAGCTTTCTTT.

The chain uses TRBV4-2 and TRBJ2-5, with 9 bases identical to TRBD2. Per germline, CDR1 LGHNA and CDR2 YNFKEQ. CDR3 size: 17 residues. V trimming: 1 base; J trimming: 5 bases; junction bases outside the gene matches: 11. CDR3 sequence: CASSQVSSGNRLETQYF. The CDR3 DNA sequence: TGTGCCAGCAGCCAAGTGTCTAGCGGGAACCGTTTGGAGACCCAGTACTTC.

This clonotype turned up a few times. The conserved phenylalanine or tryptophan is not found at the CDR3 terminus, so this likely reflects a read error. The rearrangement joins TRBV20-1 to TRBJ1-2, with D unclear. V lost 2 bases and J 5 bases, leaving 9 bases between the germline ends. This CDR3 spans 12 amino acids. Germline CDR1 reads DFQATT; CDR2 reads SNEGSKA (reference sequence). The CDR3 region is CSARTTPYGYTV. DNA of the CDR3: TGCAGTGCTAGAACCACACCGTATGGCTACACCGTC.

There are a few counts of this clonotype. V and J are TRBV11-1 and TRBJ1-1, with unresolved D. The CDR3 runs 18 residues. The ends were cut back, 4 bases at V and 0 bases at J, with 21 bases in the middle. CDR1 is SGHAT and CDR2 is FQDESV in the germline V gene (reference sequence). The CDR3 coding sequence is TGTGCCAGCAGCTCTACATCTTCTGGGCAGGTCTTGAACACTGAAGCTTTCTTT. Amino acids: CASSSTSSGQVLNTEAFF. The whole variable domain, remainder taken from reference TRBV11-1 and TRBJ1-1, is EAEVAQSPRYKITEKSQAVAFWCDPISGHATLYWYRQILGQGPELLVQFQDESVVDDSQLPKDRFSAERLKGVDSTLKIQPAELGDSAMYLCASSSTSSGQVLNTEAFFGQGTRLTVV.

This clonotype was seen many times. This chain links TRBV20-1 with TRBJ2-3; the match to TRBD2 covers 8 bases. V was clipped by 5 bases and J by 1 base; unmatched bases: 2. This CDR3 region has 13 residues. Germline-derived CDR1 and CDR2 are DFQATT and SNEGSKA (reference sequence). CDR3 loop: CSAAGGGTDTQYF. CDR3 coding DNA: TGCAGTGCTGCCGGGGGGGGCACAGATACGCAGTATTTT.

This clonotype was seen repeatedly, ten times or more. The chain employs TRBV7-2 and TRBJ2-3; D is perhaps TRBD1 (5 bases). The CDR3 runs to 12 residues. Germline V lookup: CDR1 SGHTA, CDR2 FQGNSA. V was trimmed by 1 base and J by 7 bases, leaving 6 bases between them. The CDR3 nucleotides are TGTGCCAGCAGCTTAGACAGGCATACGCAGTATTTT. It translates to CASSLDRHTQYF.

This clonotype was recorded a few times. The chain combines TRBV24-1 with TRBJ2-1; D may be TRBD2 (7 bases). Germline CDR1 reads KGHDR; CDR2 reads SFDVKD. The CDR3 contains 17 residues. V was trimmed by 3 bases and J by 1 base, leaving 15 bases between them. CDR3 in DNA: TGTGCCACCAGTGATGGGGGCGCGGGGGTTTCCTACAATGAGCAGTTCTTC. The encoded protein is CATSDGGAGVSYNEQFF.

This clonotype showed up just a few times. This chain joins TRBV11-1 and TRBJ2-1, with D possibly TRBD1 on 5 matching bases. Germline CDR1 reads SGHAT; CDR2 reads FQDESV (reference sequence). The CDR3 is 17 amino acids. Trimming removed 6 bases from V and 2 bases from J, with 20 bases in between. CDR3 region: CASRQYEGAQPYNEQFF. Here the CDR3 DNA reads TGTGCCAGCAGACAATACGAAGGGGCCCAACCCTACAATGAGCAGTTCTTC.

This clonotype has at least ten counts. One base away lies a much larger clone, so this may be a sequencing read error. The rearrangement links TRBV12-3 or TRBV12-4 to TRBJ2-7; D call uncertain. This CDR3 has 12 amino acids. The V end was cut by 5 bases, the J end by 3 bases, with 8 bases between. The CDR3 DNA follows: TGTGCCAGCAGTGACTTTGGCTACGAGCAGTACTTC. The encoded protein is CASSDFGYEQYF.

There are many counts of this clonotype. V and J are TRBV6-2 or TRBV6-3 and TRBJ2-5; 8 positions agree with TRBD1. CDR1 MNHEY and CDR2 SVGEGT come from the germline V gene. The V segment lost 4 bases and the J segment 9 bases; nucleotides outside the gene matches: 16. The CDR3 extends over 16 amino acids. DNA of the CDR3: TGTGCCAGCAGTTCGGGGACAGGCACCCGGGGTCCTGCCCAGTACTTC. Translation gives CASSSGTGTRGPAQYF.

CDR3 coding DNA: TGCGCCAGCAGCCAAGCAACCGGGAGCTCCGAGCAGTACTTC. Translation: CASSQATGSSEQYF. The chain carries TRBV4-3 and TRBJ2-7; tentatively, D is TRBD2 (6 bases). The CDR3 extends over 14 amino acids. V was shortened by 1 base and J by 6 bases, with 13 bases between the two germline ends. Germline loops: CDR1 LGHNA, CDR2 YSLEER.

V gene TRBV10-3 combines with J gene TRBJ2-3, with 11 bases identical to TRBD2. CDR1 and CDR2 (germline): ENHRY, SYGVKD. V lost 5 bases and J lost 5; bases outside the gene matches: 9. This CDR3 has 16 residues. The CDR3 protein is CAISQNSGRAGDTQYF. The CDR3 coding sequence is TGTGCCATCAGTCAAAATAGCGGGAGGGCCGGAGATACGCAGTATTTT.

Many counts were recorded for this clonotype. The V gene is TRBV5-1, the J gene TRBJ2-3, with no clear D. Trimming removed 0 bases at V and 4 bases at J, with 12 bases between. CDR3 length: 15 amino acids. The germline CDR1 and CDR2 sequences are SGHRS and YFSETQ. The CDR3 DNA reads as TGCGCCAGCAGCTTGGGTCCAGGATCGGCAGATACGCAGTATTTT. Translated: CASSLGPGSADTQYF.

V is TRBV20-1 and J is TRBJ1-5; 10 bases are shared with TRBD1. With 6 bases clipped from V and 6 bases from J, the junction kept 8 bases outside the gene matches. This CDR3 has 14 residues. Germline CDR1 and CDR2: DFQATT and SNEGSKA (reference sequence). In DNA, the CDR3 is TGCAGTGCCCTGACAGGGGGCAAGGTTCAGCCCCAGCATTTT. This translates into CSALTGGKVQPQHF.

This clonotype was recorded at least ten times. For the CDR3, the DNA is TGTGCCAGCAGGCAAACTCCGGGACAGGGGGCAGAAAACACCATATATTTT. Its protein is CASRQTPGQGAENTIYF. This chain connects TRBV12-3 or TRBV12-4 to TRBJ1-3, with 12 bases matching TRBD1. J lost 6 bases, V lost 6 bases, and 12 bases had no gene match. This CDR3 has 17 residues.

The CDR3 bases are TGCAGTACCCACAGGGGGTACAATGAGCAGTTCTTC. It is translated as CSTHRGYNEQFF. The chain recombines TRBV20-1 with TRBJ2-1; 8 nucleotides match TRBD1. The CDR3 loop spans 12 amino acids. Germline CDR1 and CDR2: DFQATT and SNEGSKA (reference sequence). After removal of 8 bases from V and 4 bases from J, the junction contained 4 bases not matched to a gene.

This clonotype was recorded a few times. CDR3 in amino acids: CASSPDSLAREQYF. CDR3 DNA: TGTGCCAGCAGCCCGGACTCCCTAGCGAGGGAGCAGTACTTC. The V gene is TRBV11-2, the J gene TRBJ2-7; D is perhaps TRBD2 (6 bases). Trimming took off 5 bases at V and 7 bases at J, with 18 bases between the two ends. Germline lookup yields CDR1 SGHAT and CDR2 FQNNGV. The CDR3 extends over 14 amino acids.

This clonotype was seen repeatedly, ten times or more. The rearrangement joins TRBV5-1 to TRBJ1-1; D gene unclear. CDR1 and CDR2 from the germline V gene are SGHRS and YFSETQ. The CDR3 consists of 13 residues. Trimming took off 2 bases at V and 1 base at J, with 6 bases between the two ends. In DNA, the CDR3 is TGCGCCAGCAGCTTCCTGAGGAACACTGAAGCTTTCTTT. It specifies CASSFLRNTEAFF.

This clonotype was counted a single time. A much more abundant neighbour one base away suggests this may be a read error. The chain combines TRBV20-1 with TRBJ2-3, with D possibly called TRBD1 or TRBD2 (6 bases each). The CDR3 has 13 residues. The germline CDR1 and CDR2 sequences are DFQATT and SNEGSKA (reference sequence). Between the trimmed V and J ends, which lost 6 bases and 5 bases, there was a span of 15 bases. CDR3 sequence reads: CSATRGLIDTQYF. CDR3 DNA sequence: TGCAGTGCAACCCGGGGGCTCATAGATACGCAGTATTTT.

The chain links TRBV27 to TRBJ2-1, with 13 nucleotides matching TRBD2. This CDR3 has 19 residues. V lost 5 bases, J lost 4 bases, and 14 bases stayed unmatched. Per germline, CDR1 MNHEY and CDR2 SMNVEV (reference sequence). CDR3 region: CASSPLPHPTSGGYNEQFF. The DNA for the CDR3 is TGTGCCAGCAGTCCTCTCCCCCATCCGACTAGCGGGGGGTACAATGAGCAGTTCTTC.

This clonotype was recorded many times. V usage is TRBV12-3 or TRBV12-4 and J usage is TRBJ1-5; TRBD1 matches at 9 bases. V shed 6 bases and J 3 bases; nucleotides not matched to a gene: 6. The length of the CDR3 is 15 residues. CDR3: CASSRTGADNQPQHF. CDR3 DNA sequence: TGTGCCAGCAGCCGGACAGGGGCTGACAATCAGCCCCAGCATTTT.

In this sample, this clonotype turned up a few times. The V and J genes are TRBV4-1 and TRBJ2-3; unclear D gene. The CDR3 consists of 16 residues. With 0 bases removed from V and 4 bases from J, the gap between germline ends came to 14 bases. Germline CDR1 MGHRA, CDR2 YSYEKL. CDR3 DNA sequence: TGCGCCAGCAGCCAAGATGAGCAAGGATTTGCAGATACGCAGTATTTT. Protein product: CASSQDEQGFADTQYF.

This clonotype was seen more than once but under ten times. CDR3 protein: CASSLAGQRNEKLFF. The CDR3 DNA reads as TGTGCCAGCAGCTTGGCTGGGCAGCGAAATGAAAAACTGTTTTTT. V is TRBV5-6 and J is TRBJ1-4; no reliable D call. In germline, CDR1 is SGHDT, CDR2 YYEEEE. CDR3 length equals 15 residues. V was pared by 0 bases and J by 5 bases, with 11 bases between. The full variable domain, its missing parts supplied by reference TRBV5-6 and TRBJ1-4, is DAGVTQSPTHLIKTRGQQVTLRCSPKSGHDTVSWYQQALGQGPQFIFQYYEEEERQRGNFPDRFSGHQFPNYSSELNVNALLLGDSALYLCASSLAGQRNEKLFFGSGTQLSVL.

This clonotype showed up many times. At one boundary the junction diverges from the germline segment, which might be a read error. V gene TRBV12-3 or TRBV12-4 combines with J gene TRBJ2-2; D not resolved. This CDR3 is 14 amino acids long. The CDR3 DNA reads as TGTGCCAGCAGAAAAGACCAGAACGCCGGGGAGCTGTTTTTT. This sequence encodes CASRKDQNAGELFF.

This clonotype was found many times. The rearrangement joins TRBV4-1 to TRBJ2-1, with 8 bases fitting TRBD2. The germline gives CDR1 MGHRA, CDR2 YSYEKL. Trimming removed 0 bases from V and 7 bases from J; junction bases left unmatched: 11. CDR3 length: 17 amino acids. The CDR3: CASSQDPTSVIRNEQFF. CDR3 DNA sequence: TGCGCCAGCAGCCAAGATCCGACTAGCGTAATAAGGAATGAGCAGTTCTTC.